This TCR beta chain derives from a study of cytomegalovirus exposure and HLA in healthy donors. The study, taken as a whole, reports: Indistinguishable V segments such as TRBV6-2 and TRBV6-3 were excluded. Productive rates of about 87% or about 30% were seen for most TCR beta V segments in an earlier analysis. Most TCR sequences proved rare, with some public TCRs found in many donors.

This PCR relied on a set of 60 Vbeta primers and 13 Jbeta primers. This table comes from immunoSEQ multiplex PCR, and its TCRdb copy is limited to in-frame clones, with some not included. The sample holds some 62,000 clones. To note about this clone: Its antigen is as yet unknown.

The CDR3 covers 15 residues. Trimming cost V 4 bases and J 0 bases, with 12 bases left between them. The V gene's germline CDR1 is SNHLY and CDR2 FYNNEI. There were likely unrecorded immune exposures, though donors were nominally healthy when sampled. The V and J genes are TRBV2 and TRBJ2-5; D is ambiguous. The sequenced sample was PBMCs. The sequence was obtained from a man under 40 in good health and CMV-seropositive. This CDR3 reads CASSAITAYQETQYF. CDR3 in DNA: TGTGCCAGCAGTGCGATCACAGCTTACCAAGAGACCCAGTACTTC.